The 9 T cell receptor beta chains below come from one sample, sequenced in a study of T cell responses to AZD1222 COVID-19 vaccine (dated by TCRdb to the early 2020s). The sample's time point, from its label and the paper: baseline before first vaccination. The library was generated by the immunoSEQ multiplex PCR assay. Held by TCRdb, this immuneACCESS table contains in-frame sequences only and omits some clones. Under half of the omission traces to an unresolved V gene where checked; the cause of the rest is unknown. The sample profile shows 120,000 to 150,000 clones; 89% of them were found once. Approximately 3% of the sample comes from the top ten. Sequenced here: peripheral blood, sampled on day 0 of AZD1222 vaccination. The receptor set was obtained from an adult in good health.

The chain uses TRBV27 and TRBJ1-3; 9 bases fit TRBD1. V lost 6 bases to trimming and J lost 4 bases; unmatched junction nucleotides: 7. CDR3 length: 15 amino acids. Germline V gene sequence: CDR1 MNHEY, CDR2 SMNVEV (reference sequence). CDR3 sequence: CASRNTGTGGNTIYF. The CDR3 nucleotides read TGTGCCAGCAGAAATACCGGGACAGGGGGAAACACCATATATTTT.

The chain has TRBV7-9 and TRBJ2-2; perhaps TRBD1 as D (6 bases). The CDR3 length is 16 residues. The V end was cut by 1 base, the J end by 3 bases, with 12 bases between. Germline-derived CDR1 and CDR2 are SEHNR and FQNEAQ (reference sequence). CDR3 region: CASSLEGGRDTGELFF. CDR3 sequence (DNA): TGTGCCAGCAGCTTAGAAGGGGGAAGGGACACCGGGGAGCTGTTTTTT.

The sample holds one count of this clone. The chain recombines TRBV4-1 with TRBJ2-3, with 11 bases aligning to TRBD1. The CDR3 is made up of 16 amino acids. Germline loops: CDR1 MGHRA, CDR2 YSYEKL. Germline trimming cut 0 bases from V and 4 bases from J; bases unmatched to any gene: 3. The CDR3 DNA reads as TGCGCCAGCAGCCAAGATTCGGGACAGGGGGCAGATACGCAGTATTTT. This sequence encodes CASSQDSGQGADTQYF.

V is TRBV18 and J is TRBJ1-3, with D unclear. Germline V gene lookup returns CDR1 KGHSH and CDR2 LQKENI. Trimming took 2 bases from V and 0 from J, leaving 8 bases between them. CDR3 length equals 15 residues. CDR3 DNA: TGTGCCAGCTCACCATACGTAAGCTCTGGAAACACCATATATTTT. Protein: CASSPYVSSGNTIYF.

The chain combines TRBV3-1 (or the pseudogene TRBV3-2) with TRBJ2-1; no clear D gene. Trimming stripped 3 bases from V and 0 bases from J, with 12 bases between. The CDR3 covers 16 residues. Germline V lookup: CDR1 LGHDT, CDR2 YNNKEL (reference sequence). In nucleotides, the CDR3 is TGTGCCAGCAGCCATGCCGCAGGCTTCTCCTACAATGAGCAGTTCTTC. As protein: CASSHAAGFSYNEQFF.

The DNA of the CDR3 is TGTGCCAGTAGGCCCCCGGGACTAGCGGGAGGGATCGGGGAGCTGTTTTTT. Translation: CASRPPGLAGGIGELFF. The V call is TRBV19, the J call TRBJ2-2; 16 bases are shared with TRBD2. Germline lookup yields CDR1 LNHDA and CDR2 SQIVND (reference sequence). CDR3 length equals 17 residues. J was trimmed by 7 bases and V by 6 bases; bases with no gene match: 8.

The CDR3 DNA follows: TGTGCCAGCAGTCCTTACAGGGGGCGGGAAGAAAAACTGTTTTTT. This encodes CASSPYRGREEKLFF. The chain carries TRBV28 and TRBJ1-4; 9 bases line up with TRBD1. This CDR3 has 15 amino acids. Per germline, CDR1 MDHEN and CDR2 SYDVKM. With 5 bases clipped from V and 8 bases from J, the junction kept 9 bases outside the gene matches.

V usage is TRBV19 and J usage is TRBJ2-7; no firm D call. V was pared by 3 bases and J by 7 bases, with 16 bases between. Germline V gives CDR1 LNHDA, CDR2 SQIVND (reference sequence). This CDR3 spans 14 amino acids. The CDR3 nucleotides are TGTGCCAGTAGTATGCAGCCTTTGGTTGGGGAGCAGTACTTC. Its protein product is CASSMQPLVGEQYF.

The chain employs TRBV30 and TRBJ1-1; tentatively, D is TRBD1 (5 bases). Germline V gene lookup returns CDR1 GTSNPN and CDR2 SVGIG (reference sequence). This CDR3 has 13 amino acids. Deletions cut 0 bases from V and 4 bases from J, with 9 bases between. The CDR3 loop reads CAWSVQVITEAFF. CDR3 DNA sequence: TGTGCCTGGAGTGTACAGGTTATCACTGAAGCTTTCTTT. Supplemented by reference TRBV30 and TRBJ1-1, the full variable domain reads SQTIHQWPATLVQPVGSPLSLECTVEGTSNPNLYWYRQAAGRGLQLLFYSVGIGQISSEVPQNLSASRPQDRQFILSSKKLLLSDSGFYLCAWSVQVITEAFFGQGTRLTVV.